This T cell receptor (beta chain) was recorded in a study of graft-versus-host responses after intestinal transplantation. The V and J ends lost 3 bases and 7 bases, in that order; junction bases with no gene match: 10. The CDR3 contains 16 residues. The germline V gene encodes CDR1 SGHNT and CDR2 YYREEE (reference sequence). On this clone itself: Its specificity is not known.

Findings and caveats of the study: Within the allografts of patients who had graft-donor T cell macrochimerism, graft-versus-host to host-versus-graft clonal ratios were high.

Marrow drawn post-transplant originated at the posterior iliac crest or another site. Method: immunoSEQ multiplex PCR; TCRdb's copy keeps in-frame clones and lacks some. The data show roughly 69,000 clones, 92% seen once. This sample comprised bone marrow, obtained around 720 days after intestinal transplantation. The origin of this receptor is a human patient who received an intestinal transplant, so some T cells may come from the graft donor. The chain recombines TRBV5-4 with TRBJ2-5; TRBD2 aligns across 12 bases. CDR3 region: CASSSQTSGGYGTQYF. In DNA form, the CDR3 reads TGTGCCAGCAGCTCTCAGACTAGCGGGGGCTACGGGACCCAGTACTTC.